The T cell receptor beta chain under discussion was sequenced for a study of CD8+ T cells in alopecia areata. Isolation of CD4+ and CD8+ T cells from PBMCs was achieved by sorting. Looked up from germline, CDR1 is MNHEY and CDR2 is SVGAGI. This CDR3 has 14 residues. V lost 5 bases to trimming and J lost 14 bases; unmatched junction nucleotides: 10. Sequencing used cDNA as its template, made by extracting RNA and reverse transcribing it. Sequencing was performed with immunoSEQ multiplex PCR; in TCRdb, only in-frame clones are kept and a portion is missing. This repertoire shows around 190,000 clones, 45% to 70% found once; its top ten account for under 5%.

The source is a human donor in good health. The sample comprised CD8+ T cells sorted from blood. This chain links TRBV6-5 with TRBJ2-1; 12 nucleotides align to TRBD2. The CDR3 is CASSASSGGASEFF. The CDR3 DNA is TGTGCCAGCAGTGCCTCTAGCGGGGGGGCCTCCGAGTTCTTC.